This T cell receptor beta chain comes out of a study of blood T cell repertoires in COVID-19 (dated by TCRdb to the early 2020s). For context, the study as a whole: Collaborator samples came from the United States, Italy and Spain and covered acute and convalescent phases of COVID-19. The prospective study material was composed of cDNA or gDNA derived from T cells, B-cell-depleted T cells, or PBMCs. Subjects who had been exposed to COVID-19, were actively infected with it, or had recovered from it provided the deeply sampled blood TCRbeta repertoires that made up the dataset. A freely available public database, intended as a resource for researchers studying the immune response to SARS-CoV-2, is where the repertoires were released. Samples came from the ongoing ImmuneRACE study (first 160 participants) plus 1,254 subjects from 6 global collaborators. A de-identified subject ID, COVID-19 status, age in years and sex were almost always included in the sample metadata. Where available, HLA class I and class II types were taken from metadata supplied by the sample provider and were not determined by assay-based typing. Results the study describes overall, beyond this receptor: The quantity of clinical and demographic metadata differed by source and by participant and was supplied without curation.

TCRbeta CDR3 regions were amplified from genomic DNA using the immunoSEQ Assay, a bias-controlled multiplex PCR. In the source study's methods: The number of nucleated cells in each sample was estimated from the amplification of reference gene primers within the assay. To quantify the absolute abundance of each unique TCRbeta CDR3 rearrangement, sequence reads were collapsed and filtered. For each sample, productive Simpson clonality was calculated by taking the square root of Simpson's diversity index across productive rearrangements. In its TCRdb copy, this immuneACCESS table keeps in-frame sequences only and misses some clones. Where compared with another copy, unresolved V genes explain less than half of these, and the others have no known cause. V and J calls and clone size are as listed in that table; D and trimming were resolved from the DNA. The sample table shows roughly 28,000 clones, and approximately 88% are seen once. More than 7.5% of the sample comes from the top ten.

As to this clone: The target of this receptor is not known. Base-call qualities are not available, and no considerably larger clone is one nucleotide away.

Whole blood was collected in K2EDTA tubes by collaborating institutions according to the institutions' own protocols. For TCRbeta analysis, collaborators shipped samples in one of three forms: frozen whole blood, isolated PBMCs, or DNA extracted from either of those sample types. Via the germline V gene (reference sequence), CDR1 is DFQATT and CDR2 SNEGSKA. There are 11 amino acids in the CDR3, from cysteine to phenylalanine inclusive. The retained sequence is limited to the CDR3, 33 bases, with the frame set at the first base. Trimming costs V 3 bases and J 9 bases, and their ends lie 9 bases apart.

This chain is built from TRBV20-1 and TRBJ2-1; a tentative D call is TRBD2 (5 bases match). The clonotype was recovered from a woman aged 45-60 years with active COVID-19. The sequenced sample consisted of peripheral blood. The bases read TGCAGTGCTAGTAGGGAGCTTGAGCAGTTCTTC. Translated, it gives CSASRELEQFF.